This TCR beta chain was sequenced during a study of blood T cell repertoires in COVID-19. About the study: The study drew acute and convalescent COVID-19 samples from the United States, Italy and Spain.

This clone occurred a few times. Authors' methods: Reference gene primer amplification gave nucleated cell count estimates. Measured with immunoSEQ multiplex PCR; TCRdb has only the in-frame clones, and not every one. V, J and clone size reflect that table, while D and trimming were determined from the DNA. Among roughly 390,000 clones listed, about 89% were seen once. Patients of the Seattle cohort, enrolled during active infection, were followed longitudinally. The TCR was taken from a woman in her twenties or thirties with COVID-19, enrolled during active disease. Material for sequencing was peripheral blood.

CDR3 region: CAWGTGRDNSPLHF. CDR3 in DNA: TGTGCCTGGGGCACAGGGAGGGATAATTCACCCCTCCACTTT. The J gene is TRBJ1-6, the V gene TRBV30, with D perhaps TRBD1 (6 bases). Per germline, CDR1 GTSNPN and CDR2 SVGIG (reference sequence). This CDR3 has 14 residues. Trimming shortened V by 5 bases and J by 5 bases, and 13 bases separated the two germline ends.